This T cell receptor (beta chain) derives from a study of shared clonotypes between healthy human individuals. Study background: The cohort comprised a couple of women and three men. Their ages spanned 18 to 49 years. Points from the study as a whole: The generation probabilities recorded for non-shared clonotypes fell below those of clonotypes shared by all four donors. Rarefaction curves obtained for sorted subsets showed sequencing incomplete despite large depth. Donors were few, which limited the genetic and exposure-history diversity represented.

Positively selected for CCR7, the CD45RO-negative cells used as naive CD8 cells excluded terminally differentiated effector memory CD45RA+ cells. Profiling relied on immunoSEQ multiplex PCR, and the TCRdb table lists in-frame clones only, not all of them. Here the sample spans hundreds of thousands of clones, 85% to 95% being singletons. V trimming: 0 bases; J trimming: 2 bases; junction bases outside the gene matches: 10. The CDR3 covers 17 residues. Germline V gives CDR1 LGHNA, CDR2 YNFKEQ. In the case of this clone: No antigen is known for it.

Sequencing input: naive CD8+ T cells sorted from blood. The sequence was collected from a woman younger than 45 in good health. J is TRBJ2-7 and V is TRBV4-2; 7 bases agree with TRBD1. The CDR3 sequence is CASSQDSAPDRAYEQYF. The DNA of the CDR3 is TGTGCCAGCAGCCAAGATTCGGCCCCAGACAGGGCCTACGAGCAGTACTTC.